A single sample gave rise to the 13 T cell receptor beta chains below, sequenced in a study of T cell responses to AZD1222 COVID-19 vaccine. Measured with immunoSEQ multiplex PCR; TCRdb has only the in-frame clones, and not every one. The repertoire holds approximately 130,000 clones, with approximately 88% as singletons. Sequences were derived from peripheral blood, sampled 28 days after the second AZD1222 dose. The receptors stem from an adult who received the AZD1222 COVID-19 vaccine.

The chain joins TRBV28 to TRBJ1-6; maybe TRBD1 (6 bases). Germline CDR1 is MDHEN and CDR2 is SYDVKM. Trimming removed 6 bases at V and 9 bases at J, with 24 bases between. The CDR3 has 17 amino acids. Written as DNA, the CDR3 is TGTGCCAGCAGCCTAGCTACAGGGAATCCCCAATTTTCACCCCTCCACTTT. Translated: CASSLATGNPQFSPLHF.

The CDR3 bases are TGTGCCAGCAGCTTAAGTCTAGCGGGAGAGGAGACCCAGTACTTC. Amino acids: CASSLSLAGEETQYF. This chain joins TRBV5-5 and TRBJ2-5, with 10 bases aligning to TRBD2. The CDR3 length is 15 residues. CDR1 and CDR2 (germline): SGHKS, YYEKEE (reference sequence). V lost 2 bases and J lost 5; bases outside the gene matches: 6. Full variable domain (rest looked up from reference TRBV5-5 and TRBJ2-5): DAGVTQSPTHLIKTRGQQVTLRCSPISGHKSVSWYQQVLGQGPQFIFQYYEKEERGRGNFPDRFSARQFPNYSSELNVNALLLGDSALYLCASSLSLAGEETQYFGPGTRLLVL.

The chain carries TRBV5-1 and TRBJ1-1; D is ambiguous. Trimming took 0 bases from V and 2 from J, leaving 17 bases between them. This CDR3 has 17 residues. Germline V gene sequence: CDR1 SGHRS, CDR2 YFSETQ. CDR3 bases: TGCGCCAGCAGCTTGGCAGTCACAGCCATGGGAAACACTGAAGCTTTCTTT. Its translation is CASSLAVTAMGNTEAFF.

The gene calls are TRBV6-2 or TRBV6-3 and TRBJ1-6, with unresolved D. The ends were cut back, 2 bases at V and 0 bases at J, with 8 bases in the middle. This CDR3 is built from 16 residues. Germline V lookup: CDR1 MNHEY, CDR2 SVGEGT. The CDR3 loop is CASSYGEISYNSPLHF. The CDR3 nucleotides are TGTGCCAGCAGTTACGGAGAAATCTCCTATAATTCACCCCTCCACTTT.

The rearrangement joins TRBV27 to TRBJ1-5; 7 nucleotides agree with TRBD1. CDR1 MNHEY and CDR2 SMNVEV come from the germline V gene (reference sequence). V trimming: 6 bases; J trimming: 4 bases; junction bases outside the gene matches: 9. The CDR3 is made up of 15 amino acids. DNA of the CDR3: TGTGCCAGCAGATTACTAGGGACAGAAAATCAGCCCCAGCATTTT. Translation: CASRLLGTENQPQHF.

The chain has TRBV5-1 and TRBJ1-2; no reliable D call. Germline CDR1 SGHRS, CDR2 YFSETQ. The CDR3 runs 13 residues. V lost 0 bases and J lost 2, with 5 bases in between. The CDR3 spells CASSLVRNYGYTF. CDR3 bases: TGCGCCAGCAGCTTGGTACGGAACTATGGCTACACCTTC.

DNA of the CDR3: TGTGCCAGCAGCGCCCCGGGGAAGCTGAACACTGAAGCTTTCTTT. Residues: CASSAPGKLNTEAFF. The chain links TRBV9 to TRBJ1-1; D not certain. Germline assignment: CDR1 SGDLS and CDR2 YYNGEE. This CDR3 has 15 residues. The V and J ends lost 3 bases and 0 bases respectively, with 12 bases between them.

The V gene is TRBV5-1, the J gene TRBJ2-2, with 7 bases lining up with TRBD1. Germline V gene data show CDR1 as SGHRS and CDR2 as YFSETQ. This CDR3 region has 16 residues. V lost 1 base to trimming and J lost 4 bases; unmatched junction nucleotides: 7. The CDR3 protein is CASSLKGGSGTGELFF. The CDR3, as DNA: TGCGCCAGCAGCTTGAAAGGGGGCTCGGGCACCGGGGAGCTGTTTTTT.

This chain's CDR3 is CASSLAQGGGDTQYF. In nucleotides, the CDR3 is TGTGCCAGCAGTTTAGCTCAGGGGGGGGGAGATACGCAGTATTTT. The chain has TRBV27 and TRBJ2-3; D possibly matches TRBD1 or TRBD2 (7 bases each). The germline V gene encodes CDR1 MNHEY and CDR2 SMNVEV (reference sequence). The CDR3 length is 15 residues. Trimming cost V 2 bases and J 5 bases, with 14 bases left between them.

The chain recombines TRBV4-2 with TRBJ1-5; D unclear. Germline values: CDR1 LGHNA, CDR2 YNFKEQ. Trimming cost V 5 bases and J 0 bases, with 11 bases left between them. CDR3 size: 15 residues. CDR3 coding DNA: TGTGCCAGCAGCTCCTCCGGGAATAGCAATCAGCCCCAGCATTTT. Amino acid sequence: CASSSSGNSNQPQHF.

The CDR3 DNA reads as TGTGCCAGCCACGACAGGGAGAAGTTCGGCAATCAGCCCCAGCATTTT. This encodes CASHDREKFGNQPQHF. V usage is TRBV19 and J usage is TRBJ1-5, with 7 positions matching TRBD1. This CDR3 is 16 amino acids long. Germline CDR1 LNHDA, CDR2 SQIVND (reference sequence). J lost 2 bases, V lost 9 bases, and 13 bases had no gene match. The full variable domain, its missing parts supplied by reference TRBV19 and TRBJ1-5, is DGGITQSPKYLFRKEGQNVTLSCEQNLNHDAMYWYRQDPGQGLRLIYYSQIVNDFQKGDIAEGYSVSREKKESFPLTVTSAQKNPTAFYLCASHDREKFGNQPQHFGDGTRLSIL.

This chain uses TRBV24-1 with TRBJ2-7; 9 bases are shared with TRBD1. The CDR3 totals 16 residues. After removal of 3 bases from V and 4 bases from J, the junction contained 9 bases not matched to a gene. The germline CDR1 and CDR2 sequences are KGHDR and SFDVKD. The CDR3 DNA sequence: TGTGCCACCAGTGATCACTCCGGGACAGGGATTTACGAGCAGTACTTC. Its protein is CATSDHSGTGIYEQYF.

The chain carries TRBV6-5 and TRBJ1-4; D may be TRBD1 (5 bases). Trimming pared 4 bases from V and 2 bases from J, leaving 11 bases between. This CDR3 spans 15 amino acids. Germline V gene sequence: CDR1 MNHEY, CDR2 SVGAGI. Here the CDR3 reads CASSFQGLTNEKLFF. The CDR3, as DNA: TGTGCCAGCAGTTTTCAGGGATTGACTAATGAAAAACTGTTTTTT.